This is a list of T cell receptor beta chains from one sample in a study of blood T cell repertoires in COVID-19. Here immunoSEQ multiplex PCR was the method, and the copy in TCRdb shows in-frame clones only, minus some. The sample lists 200,000 to 250,000 clones; around 82% were seen once. The source material was PBMCs or T cells enriched from blood (not recorded which). Receptors originate from a woman in her forties who had been exposed to COVID-19. The CDR3 runs from the conserved cysteine through the conserved F or W. Each record gives: CDR3 length, J gene, V gene, clone size, D gene, CDR3 DNA, CDR3 protein. The D gene is left open where the match is weak. Clone size, where shown, is once, few, many, or a class for clones that have expanded.

>14|TRBJ1-2|TRBV6-5|NA|NA
TGTGCCAGCAGTTACCGTTCAGGGTTTGATGGCTACACCTTC
CASSYRSGFDGYTF
>15|TRBJ2-7|TRBV27|NA|TRBD2
TGTGCCAGCAGTCCATCCGGGGGGGCCCGCTACGAGCAGTACTTC
CASSPSGGARYEQYF
>14|TRBJ2-5|TRBV18|NA|NA
TGTGCCAGCTCACCAGCCGGGGTTTCGGTGACCCAGTACTTC
CASSPAGVSVTQYF
>15|TRBJ1-2|TRBV5-5|NA|TRBD1
TGTGCCAGCAGACAGGACAGGGTGGGTAACTATGGCTACACCTTC
CASRQDRVGNYGYTF
>14|TRBJ1-1|TRBV6-5|NA|NA
TGTGCCAGCACGCGTGGGGCGGCGATGACTGAAGCTTTCTTT
CASTRGAAMTEAFF
>16|TRBJ1-5|TRBV28|NA|TRBD1
TGTGCCAGCAGATCCGGGACAGGGAGAGGGAATCAGCCCCAGCATTTT
CASRSGTGRGNQPQHF
>13|TRBJ2-7|TRBV5-1|NA|NA
TGCGCCAGCAGCTTGAAGCCGCAGCGCGAGCAGTACTTC
CASSLKPQREQYF
>13|TRBJ1-2|TRBV6-2/TRBV6-3|NA|NA
TGTGCCAGCAGTCCAACCTCCCCTAGAGGCTACACCTTC
CASSPTSPRGYTF
>14|TRBJ1-1|TRBV5-8|NA|NA
TGTGCCAGCAGCTTGTGGGGCAAGGACACTGAAGCTTTCTTT
CASSLWGKDTEAFF
>15|TRBJ1-1|TRBV4-1|once|NA
TGCGCCAGCAGCCAAGAAAGAGGGTTAGGCACTGAAGCTTTCTTT
CASSQERGLGTEAFF
>18|TRBJ2-1|TRBV5-6|NA|TRBD2
TGTGCCAGCAGCCCCCAGCGGGGTGGCAGGATCACCTACAATGAGCAGTTCTTC
CASSPQRGGRITYNEQFF
>10|TRBJ2-7|TRBV20-1|NA|NA
TGCAGTGGGGGGGACTACGAGCAGTACTTC
CSGGDYEQYF
>14|TRBJ1-2|TRBV19|NA|TRBD1
TGTGCCAGTAGTGACAGGGCCTGGGACGATGGCTACACCTTC
CASSDRAWDDGYTF
>15|TRBJ2-3|TRBV28|NA|NA
TGTGCCAGCAACAATGTAGGAGGGGCCCCAGATACGCAGTATTTT
CASNNVGGAPDTQYF
>15|TRBJ2-7|TRBV11-2|NA|TRBD2
TGTGCCAGCAGCTTAGTAGCGGGGGGCCCCTACGAGCAGTACTTC
CASSLVAGGPYEQYF
>14|TRBJ1-5|TRBV5-1|once|NA
TGCGCCAGCAGCTTGGATGGGGGCGAGCAGCCCCAGCATTTT
CASSLDGGEQPQHF
>14|TRBJ1-1|TRBV5-1|NA|TRBD1
TGCGCCAGCAGCGCCGGGACAGGGCGGACTGAAGCTTTCTTT
CASSAGTGRTEAFF
>14|TRBJ2-1|TRBV5-1|NA|NA
TGCGCCAGCAGCTTGGGGAGGGACTCATATCAGAAGTTCTTC
CASSLGRDSYQKFF
>17|TRBJ2-1|TRBV14|NA|TRBD2
TGTGCCAGCAGCCAAGATTGGATAGCGGGGGGGGACGATGAGCAGTTCTTC
CASSQDWIAGGDDEQFF
>13|TRBJ1-1|TRBV5-1|NA|TRBD1
TGCGCCAGCAGCTCCGGGACAGACGGTGAAGCTTTCTTT
CASSSGTDGEAFF
>12|TRBJ2-1|TRBV12-3/TRBV12-4|NA|NA
TGTGCCAGCAGTGGACGGGGGAATGAGCAGTTCTTC
CASSGRGNEQFF
>15|TRBJ2-2|TRBV2|many|TRBD1
TGTGCCAGCAGGAATACAGGGGCGGACACCGGGGAGCTGTTTTTT
CASRNTGADTGELFF
>14|TRBJ1-2|TRBV18|NA|NA
TGTGCCATCTTCTGGGGAGGGATGGACTATGGCTACACCTTC
CAIFWGGMDYGYTF
>14|TRBJ1-1|TRBV19|once|TRBD1
TGTGCCAGTAGTGTCCAGGGGGCCGACACTGAAGCTTTCTTT
CASSVQGADTEAFF
>15|TRBJ2-5|TRBV18|NA|NA
TGTGCCAGCTCACCTGGTGGGCAGATCCAAGAGACCCAGTACTTC
CASSPGGQIQETQYF
>15|TRBJ2-7|TRBV6-5|NA|NA
TGTGCCAGCAGGATCGGATGGGATTCGGGATACGAGCAGTACTTC
CASRIGWDSGYEQYF
>13|TRBJ1-1|TRBV5-6|NA|TRBD1
TGTGCCAGCAGCGGGACAGGGTGGGCTGAAGCTTTCTTT
CASSGTGWAEAFF
>12|TRBJ2-1|TRBV19|once|NA
TGTGCCAGTAGCCGAGGGTACAATGAGCAGTTCTTC
CASSRGYNEQFF
>16|TRBJ1-1|TRBV6-2/TRBV6-3|NA|TRBD1
TGTGCCAGCAGTCTTCAGAGGGACAGGGGCGTCTACCAAGCTTTCTTT
CASSLQRDRGVYQAFF
>15|TRBJ1-2|TRBV3-1/TRBV3-2|NA|TRBD1
TGTGCCAGCAGCCAACCTGGGGACAGGGCTCCCGGCTACACCTTC
CASSQPGDRAPGYTF
>15|TRBJ1-6|TRBV5-1|NA|NA
TGCGCCAGCAGCGTACCACAGGGCGATAATTCACCCCTCCACTTT
CASSVPQGDNSPLHF
>15|TRBJ1-2|TRBV7-2|once|NA
TGTGCCAGCAGCCCCACGACAGCCGCTAACTATGGCTACACCTTC
CASSPTTAANYGYTF
>16|TRBJ2-7|TRBV4-3|NA|NA
TGCGCCAGCAGCCAAGTGTTAAGAGGAGAGACCTACGAGCAGTACTTC
CASSQVLRGETYEQYF
>15|TRBJ2-3|TRBV6-2/TRBV6-3|NA|NA
TGTGCCAGCAGTTACCCCGGACGGAGGTCAGATACGCAGTATTTT
CASSYPGRRSDTQYF
>13|TRBJ1-2|TRBV6-5|NA|NA
TGTGCCAGCCCCCCGGCCCCCGGAGAGGGCTACACCTTC
CASPPAPGEGYTF
>15|TRBJ1-4|TRBV3-1/TRBV3-2|once|TRBD1
TGTGCCAGCAGCCGGAGACAGGGAGGTAATGAAAAACTGTTTTTT
CASSRRQGGNEKLFF
>16|TRBJ1-2|TRBV11-2|NA|NA
TGTGCCAGCAGCCCAGGTTGGGGACGGGGGTTAGGTGGCTACACCTTC
CASSPGWGRGLGGYTF
>16|TRBJ2-2|TRBV11-3|NA|NA
TGTGCCAGCAGCCTACGGGGGAGGGGGGCCTCCGGGGAGCTGTTTTTT
CASSLRGRGASGELFF
>15|TRBJ1-4|TRBV6-5|NA|NA
TGTGCCAGCAGTTACTCGTTTGACTCAGTTGGGAGACTGTTTTTT
CASSYSFDSVGRLFF
>13|TRBJ1-3|TRBV10-3|NA|NA
TGTGCCAACAGACAGGCCTCTGGAAACACCATATATTTT
CANRQASGNTIYF
>12|TRBJ1-6|TRBV27|NA|NA
TGTGCCAGCAAAAGGTCTGGAGAACCCCTCCACTTT
CASKRSGEPLHF
>13|TRBJ1-2|TRBV7-2|NA|NA
TGTGCCAGCAGCTCTGACGGGGGCTATGGCTACACCTTC
CASSSDGGYGYTF
>13|TRBJ1-1|TRBV12-3/TRBV12-4|NA|TRBD1
TGTGCCAGCACCCCGACAGGGAAGGCTGAAGCTTTCTTT
CASTPTGKAEAFF
>16|TRBJ2-5|TRBV19|many|NA
TGTGCCAGTAGTACCATTCAACAGGGCGAGGCAGAGACCCAGTACTTC
CASSTIQQGEAETQYF